A single T cell receptor (beta chain) is shown here with its context. Trimming shortened V by 3 bases and J by 4 bases, and 14 bases separated the two germline ends. Per the germline V gene, CDR1 is LGHDT and CDR2 is YNNKEL (reference sequence). The CDR3 contains 15 residues. Recovered status in Cohort 3 required two negative PCRs, clearance, or symptom resolution. Clones were read by immunoSEQ multiplex PCR, and TCRdb kept only the in-frame ones, dropping some. The table has 150,000 or so clones, approximately 82% seen once; the top ten hold around a sixth. The data are from a study of blood T cell repertoires in COVID-19. Background on the study: Acute and convalescent COVID-19 specimens originated in the United States, Italy and Spain. From T cells, B-cell-depleted T cells, or PBMCs came the material, which was cDNA or gDNA.

The rearrangement uses TRBV3-1 (or the pseudogene TRBV3-2) and TRBJ2-3, with TRBD1 as a possible D gene (5 bases). The sequenced sample consisted of PBMCs or T cells enriched from blood (not recorded which). This receptor was taken from a man in his sixties who had recovered from COVID-19. This chain's CDR3 is CASSQGPHFADTQYF. Here the CDR3 DNA reads TGTGCCAGCAGCCAGGGGCCACACTTCGCAGATACGCAGTATTTT.